This T cell receptor (beta chain) was recovered during a study of blood T cell repertoires in COVID-19. Study-level background: The study drew acute and convalescent COVID-19 samples from the United States, Italy and Spain. PBMCs, B-cell-depleted T cells, or T cells provided the cDNA or gDNA that made up the material.

Germline V gene lookup returns CDR1 MGHDK and CDR2 SYGVNS. V lost 7 bases and J lost 8; bases outside the gene matches: 2. There are 12 residues in the CDR3. In the authors' methods: How many nucleated cells were present was estimated from reference gene primer amplification. Sequenced by immunoSEQ multiplex PCR; TCRdb stores in-frame clones only, minus some. V and J calls and clone size are as listed in that table; D and trimming were resolved from the DNA. The table lists some 200,000 clones, roughly 88% of them singletons. The sequenced sample consisted of peripheral blood. The sequence was collected from a human donor in a cohort sampled during active COVID-19. This chain connects TRBV25-1 to TRBJ1-2; 12 bases fit TRBD1. The CDR3 region has the DNA TGTGCCAGCAAAGGGACAGGGGGCGGCTACACCTTC. The encoded protein is CASKGTGGGYTF.